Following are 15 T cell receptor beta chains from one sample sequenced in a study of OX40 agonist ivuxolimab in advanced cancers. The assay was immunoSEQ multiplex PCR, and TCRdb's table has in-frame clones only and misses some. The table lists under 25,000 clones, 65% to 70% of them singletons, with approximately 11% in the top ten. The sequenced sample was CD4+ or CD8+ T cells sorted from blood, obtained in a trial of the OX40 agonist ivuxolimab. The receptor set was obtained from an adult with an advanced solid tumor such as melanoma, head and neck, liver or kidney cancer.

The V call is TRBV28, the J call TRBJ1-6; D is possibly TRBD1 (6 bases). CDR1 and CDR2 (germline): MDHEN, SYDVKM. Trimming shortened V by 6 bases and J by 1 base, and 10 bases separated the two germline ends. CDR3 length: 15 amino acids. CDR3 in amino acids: CASRQGGSYNSPLHF. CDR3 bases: TGTGCCAGCAGACAGGGAGGTTCCTATAATTCACCCCTCCACTTT.

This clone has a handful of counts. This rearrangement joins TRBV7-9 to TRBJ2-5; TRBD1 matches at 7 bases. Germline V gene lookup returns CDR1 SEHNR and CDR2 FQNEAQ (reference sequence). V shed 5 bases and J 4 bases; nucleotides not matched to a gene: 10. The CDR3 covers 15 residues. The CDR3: CASSPVQGHRETQYF. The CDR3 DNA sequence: TGTGCCAGCAGCCCCGTACAGGGGCATAGAGAGACCCAGTACTTC.

CDR3 amino acids: CASSFIGSLLLDEQYF. CDR3 nucleotide sequence: TGTGCCAGCAGTTTTATCGGGAGCCTCCTCTTAGACGAGCAGTACTTC. The genes are TRBV28 and TRBJ2-7; tentative D call: TRBD2 (6 bases). The CDR3 is made up of 16 amino acids. V was trimmed by 3 bases and J by 5 bases, leaving 20 bases between them. Germline lookup yields CDR1 MDHEN and CDR2 SYDVKM.

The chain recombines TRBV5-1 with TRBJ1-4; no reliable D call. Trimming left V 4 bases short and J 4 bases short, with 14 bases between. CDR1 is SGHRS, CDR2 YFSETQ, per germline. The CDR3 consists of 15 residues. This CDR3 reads CASSPGVGYNEKLFF. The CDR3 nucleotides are TGCGCCAGCAGCCCTGGAGTGGGTTATAATGAAAAACTGTTTTTT.

The CDR3 reads CASSLGGLSYEQYF. CDR3 bases: TGCGCCAGCAGCTTGGGTGGCCTATCCTACGAGCAGTACTTC. The rearrangement links TRBV5-1 to TRBJ2-7; D unresolved. The CDR3 extends over 14 amino acids. Trimming left V 0 bases short and J 1 base short, with 8 bases between. Germline CDR1 reads SGHRS; CDR2 reads YFSETQ.

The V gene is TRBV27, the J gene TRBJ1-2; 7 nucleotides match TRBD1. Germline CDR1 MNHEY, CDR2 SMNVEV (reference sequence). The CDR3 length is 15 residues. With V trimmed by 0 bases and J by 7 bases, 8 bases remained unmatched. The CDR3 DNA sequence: TGTGCCAGCAGTTTATCTATCTCAGGGGGATCTGGCTACACCTTC. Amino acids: CASSLSISGGSGYTF.

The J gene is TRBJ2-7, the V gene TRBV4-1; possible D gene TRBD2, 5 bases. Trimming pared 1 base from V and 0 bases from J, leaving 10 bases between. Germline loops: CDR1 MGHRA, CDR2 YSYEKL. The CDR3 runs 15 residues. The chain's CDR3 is CASSQVTGNSYEQYF. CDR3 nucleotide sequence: TGCGCCAGCAGCCAAGTGACGGGGAACTCCTACGAGCAGTACTTC.

The CDR3 DNA sequence: TGTGCCAGCAGCTTGTCAGCGGGGGGTACCTACGAGCAGTACTTC. It yields the protein CASSLSAGGTYEQYF. The rearrangement joins TRBV5-8 to TRBJ2-7; 9 bases map to TRBD2. CDR1 is SGHTS, CDR2 YDEGEE, per germline. V was pared by 1 base and J by 2 bases, with 4 bases of the junction left unmatched. The CDR3 contains 15 residues.

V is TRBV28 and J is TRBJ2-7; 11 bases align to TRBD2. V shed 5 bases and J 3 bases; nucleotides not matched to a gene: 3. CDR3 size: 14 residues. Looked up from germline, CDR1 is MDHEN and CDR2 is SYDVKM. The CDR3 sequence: CASSAGLAGYEQYF. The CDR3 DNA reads TGTGCCAGCAGTGCCGGACTAGCGGGCTACGAGCAGTACTTC.

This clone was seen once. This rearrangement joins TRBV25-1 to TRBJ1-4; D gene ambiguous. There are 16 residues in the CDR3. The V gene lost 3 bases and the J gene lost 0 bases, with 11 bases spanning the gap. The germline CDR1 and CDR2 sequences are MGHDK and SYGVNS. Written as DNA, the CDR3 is TGTGCCAGCAGTGACCCGAGGGTTTCAACTAATGAAAAACTGTTTTTT. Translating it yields CASSDPRVSTNEKLFF.

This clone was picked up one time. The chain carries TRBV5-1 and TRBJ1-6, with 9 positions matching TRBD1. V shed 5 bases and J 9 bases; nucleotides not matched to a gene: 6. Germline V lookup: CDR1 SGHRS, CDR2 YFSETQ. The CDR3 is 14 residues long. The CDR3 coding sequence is TGCGCCAGCAGGATCGACAGGGGGAGTTCACCCCTCCACTTT. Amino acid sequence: CASRIDRGSSPLHF.

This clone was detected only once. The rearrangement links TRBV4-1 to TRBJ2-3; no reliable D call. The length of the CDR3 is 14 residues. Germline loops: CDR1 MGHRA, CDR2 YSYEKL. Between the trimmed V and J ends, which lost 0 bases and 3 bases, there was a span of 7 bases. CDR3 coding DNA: TGCGCCAGCAGCCAAGACGGCCAGACAGATACGCAGTATTTT. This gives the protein CASSQDGQTDTQYF.

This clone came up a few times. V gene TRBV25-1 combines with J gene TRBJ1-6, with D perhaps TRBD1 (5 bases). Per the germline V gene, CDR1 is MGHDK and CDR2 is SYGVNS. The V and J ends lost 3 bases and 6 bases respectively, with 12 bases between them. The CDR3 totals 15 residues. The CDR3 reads CASSEWGSSNSPLHF. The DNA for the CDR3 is TGTGCCAGCAGTGAGTGGGGGTCAAGTAATTCACCCCTCCACTTT.

The CDR3 sequence is CASSVQTGYEQYF. CDR3 bases: TGTGCCAGCAGCGTCCAGACAGGCTACGAGCAGTACTTC. This sequence joins TRBV9 and TRBJ2-7; D is possibly TRBD1 (6 bases). The CDR3 loop spans 13 amino acids. Trimming stripped 2 bases from V and 3 bases from J, with 9 bases between. Germline V gene lookup returns CDR1 SGDLS and CDR2 YYNGEE.

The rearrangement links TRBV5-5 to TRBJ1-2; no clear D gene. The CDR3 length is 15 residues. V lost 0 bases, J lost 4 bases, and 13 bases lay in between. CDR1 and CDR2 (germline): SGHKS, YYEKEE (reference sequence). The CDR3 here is CASSLEQEDAYGYTF. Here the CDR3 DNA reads TGTGCCAGCAGCTTGGAGCAGGAGGATGCCTATGGCTACACCTTC.